Listed below are T cell receptor beta chains from one sample, sequenced in a study of regulatory T cells in long-lasting Graves disease. MiXCR, run by TCRdb on the multiplex PCR reads, gives a single entry per CDR3 protein. The sample contains 450,000 to 700,000 distinct CDR3 sequences, approximately 15% of which appear only once. The same specimen was also included in a second study, on T cells in Graves' hyperthyroidism and ophthalmopathy.

The sample was peripheral blood mononuclear cells (PBMCs), taken at new diagnosis, from a patient treated with antithyroid drugs. These receptor sequences come from a man aged 30-40 years with Graves disease. The CDR3 runs from the conserved cysteine through the conserved F or W. A D gene is named only where the DNA matches it firmly. Clone size appears in some rows only: once, few, many, or a class for an expanded clone.

>TRBJ2-7|-|few|TRBV7-9
TGTGCCAGCAGCCCCCGGCCTAGCGCGACCTACGAGCAGTACTTC
CASSPRPSATYEQYF
>TRBJ2-7|-|many|TRBV5-1
TGCGCCAGCAGCTTGGTGGCGGGACAAGGCTACGAGCAGTACTTC
CASSLVAGQGYEQYF
>TRBJ1-2|TRBD1|-|TRBV5-1
TGCGCCAGCAGCGTGGGACAGGGCCAAGGCTACACCTTC
CASSVGQGQGYTF
>TRBJ2-7|-|many|TRBV5-1
TGCGCCAGCAGCGTGGGGGGACGGATCTACGAGCAGTACTTC
CASSVGGRIYEQYF
>TRBJ1-5|-|few|TRBV29-1
TGCAGCGTCGGGGGGGCAAGCAATCAGCCCCAGCATTTT
CSVGGASNQPQHF
>TRBJ2-5|TRBD2|many|TRBV20-1
TGCAGTGCTAGTGCTAGCGGGCCGGGGGAGACCCAGTACTTC
CSASASGPGETQYF
>TRBJ1-5|-|many|TRBV6-1
TGTGCCAGCGGGACGATTGAAGGTCAGCCCCAGCATTTT
CASGTIEGQPQHF
>TRBJ1-4|-|-|TRBV5-6
TGTGCCAGCAGCAGGGACATTGGTAATGAAAAACTGTTTTTT
CASSRDIGNEKLFF
>TRBJ2-3|TRBD2|many|TRBV7-2
TGTGCCAGCAGCGGCCCGGTAGCGGGCACCGATACGCAGTATTTT
CASSGPVAGTDTQYF
>TRBJ2-5|TRBD2|-|TRBV27
TGTGCCAGCAGTATCCGGACTAGCGGGAGAGGGGGGGAGACCCAGTACTTC
CASSIRTSGRGGETQYF
>TRBJ1-1|-|many|TRBV5-1
TGTGCCAGCAGCTCGGGTCATGAAGCTTTCTTT
CASSSGHEAFF
>TRBJ2-2|TRBD2|few|TRBV10-3
TGTGCCATCAGTGGACTAGCGGAGGGGGAGCTGTTTTTT
CAISGLAEGELFF
>TRBJ2-7|TRBD1|-|TRBV14
TGTGCCAGCAGCCCGGGGGGGACAGGGGATGTCTCCGAGCAGTACTTC
CASSPGGTGDVSEQYF
>TRBJ2-2|TRBD1|many|TRBV27
TGTGCCAGCAGTTTATGGTCAGGGGGCGGGATGAGGACCGGGGAGCTGTTTTTT
CASSLWSGGGMRTGELFF
>TRBJ2-5|-|many|TRBV15
TGTGCCACCAGCAGAGAAGGGGGAGGAGAGACCCAGTACTTC
CATSREGGGETQYF
>TRBJ2-1|TRBD2|-|TRBV20-1
TGCAGTCCGACTAGCCAGATTCTCAATGAGCAGTTCTTC
CSPTSQILNEQFF
>TRBJ2-1|TRBD2|-|TRBV20-1
TGCAGTGCCTCCGTAGCGGGGCTCCCTGGCAATGAGCAGTTCTTC
CSASVAGLPGNEQFF
>TRBJ2-7|-|-|TRBV20-1
TGCAGTGCTAGAGCACCGCCCGAGGCCGAGCAGTACTTC
CSARAPPEAEQYF
>TRBJ2-5|TRBD2|many|TRBV24-1
TGTGCCACCAGTTGGGGGGGACAAGAGACCCAGTACTTC
CATSWGGQETQYF
>TRBJ2-7|TRBD1|many|TRBV27
TGTGCCTCCGGGACAGGGGGTCCGCGGGAGCAGTACTTC
CASGTGGPREQYF
>TRBJ1-2|-|-|TRBV3-1
TGTGCCAGCAGCCAGGAAGGGTTCGACTATGGCTACACCTTC
CASSQEGFDYGYTF
>TRBJ1-1|-|many|TRBV29-1
TGCAGCGTAGACACAGGGTTGAACACTGAAGCTTTCTTT
CSVDTGLNTEAFF
>TRBJ2-7|-|-|TRBV10-3
TGTGCCATCAGTGAGTCTCTCGTCAGGGGGGCCCACGAGCAGTACTTC
CAISESLVRGAHEQYF
>TRBJ2-5|-|many|TRBV3-1
TGTGCCAGCAGCCCTCATGGTACCCAAGAGACCCAGTACTTC
CASSPHGTQETQYF
>TRBJ2-3|TRBD2|many|TRBV20-1
TGCAGCATAGAGCGGGGTCGGACGCAGTATTTT
CSIERGRTQYF
>TRBJ2-1|-|-|TRBV19
TGTGCCAGTAGTATAGTGTGGGGTTCCTACAATGAGCAGTTCTTC
CASSIVWGSYNEQFF
>TRBJ2-7|-|many|TRBV7-9
TGTGCCAGCAGCTCCGAGCGACAGAGACCCTACGAGCAGTACTTC
CASSSERQRPYEQYF
>TRBJ2-5|TRBD2|-|TRBV29-1
TGCAGCGTTGAGGGTGAGCGGGAGGTGAACCAAGAGACCCAGTACTTC
CSVEGEREVNQETQYF
>TRBJ1-6|TRBD1|-|TRBV20-1
TGCAGTTCTAGACTACCCGGGACAGTGAATTCACCCCTCCACTTT
CSSRLPGTVNSPLHF
>TRBJ2-7|TRBD1|many|TRBV12-5
TGTGCTAGTGGTCCTGGGACAGCCTACGAGCAGTACTTC
CASGPGTAYEQYF
>TRBJ1-2|TRBD1|-|TRBV10-3
TGTGCCATCAGCGCCGGGACAGGGGGACCTTCTAACTATGGCTACACCTTC
CAISAGTGGPSNYGYTF
>TRBJ2-1|-|-|TRBV10-3
TGTGCCATCAGTGAGGACAATGAGCAGTTCTTC
CAISEDNEQFF
>TRBJ2-2|TRBD2|-|TRBV28
TGTGCCAGCAGTTTTAACACCTGGACTAGCGGGAGGGAAACCGGGGAGCTGTTTTTT
CASSFNTWTSGRETGELFF
>TRBJ2-1|-|-|TRBV29-1
TGCAGCGTTATACCTAGCTCCTACAATGAGCAGTTCTTC
CSVIPSSYNEQFF
>TRBJ1-1|-|many|TRBV6-4
TGTGCCTCAGCCCGGAGAGGTGCTTTCTTT
CASARRGAFF
>TRBJ2-7|TRBD2|many|TRBV2
TGTGCCAGCAGCACGACTAGCGGGGCCCCCCCCTACGAGCAGTACTTC
CASSTTSGAPPYEQYF
>TRBJ1-2|-|-|TRBV7-9
TGTGCCAGCAGCTTAAAGGAAATCTATGGCTACACCTTC
CASSLKEIYGYTF
>TRBJ2-4|-|many|TRBV7-2
TGTGCCAGCAGCTTATGGGGGCCGCGGGAGTCAAACATTCAGTACTTC
CASSLWGPRESNIQYF
>TRBJ2-1|-|few|TRBV27
TGTGCCAGCAGTTTATCGGGCGGGGTCCACCACAATGAGCAGTTCTTC
CASSLSGGVHHNEQFF
>TRBJ2-6|TRBD2|-|TRBV5-1
TGCGCCAGCAGCCCCGGACTAGCGGGAGTTGGGGCCAACGTCCTGACTTTC
CASSPGLAGVGANVLTF
>TRBJ1-4|TRBD1|few|TRBV28
TGTGCCAGCAGCCGAACGGACAGGCGACACGAAAAACTGTTTTTT
CASSRTDRRHEKLFF
>TRBJ1-2|-|many|TRBV12-3/TRBV12-4
TGTGCCAGCAGTTTGGGGGGTGAAGCGGGTGGCTACACCTTC
CASSLGGEAGGYTF
>TRBJ2-3|-|many|TRBV12-3/TRBV12-4
TGTGCCAGCAGCCGAGGGGTGTTTACCATCACAGATACGCAGTATTTT
CASSRGVFTITDTQYF
>TRBJ2-7|TRBD2|many|TRBV6-2/TRBV6-3
TGTGCCAGCAGTTACACAGCTAGCGGGAGTTACGAGCAGTACTTC
CASSYTASGSYEQYF
>TRBJ1-2|TRBD1|many|TRBV6-2/TRBV6-3
TGTGCCAGCAGTACCCGGGACAGGGTCCACTATGGCTACACCTTC
CASSTRDRVHYGYTF
>TRBJ1-6|-|many|TRBV6-9
TGTGCCAGCAGTTACGCCGGACAGTCGCGGGCCCTCCACTTT
CASSYAGQSRALHF
>TRBJ2-7|TRBD2|many|TRBV6-1
TGTGCCAGCGGTACTAGCGGGAGTTTCTACGAGCAGTACTTC
CASGTSGSFYEQYF
>TRBJ1-1|-|once|TRBV19
TGTGCCAGTAACGCTGGGGGGGGCAGCGGCCCTGAAGCTTTCTTT
CASNAGGGSGPEAFF
>TRBJ2-7|-|-|TRBV19
TGTGCCAGTAGCATATCGCTAGGCGAGCAGTACTTC
CASSISLGEQYF
>TRBJ2-1|-|many|TRBV7-2
TGTGCCAGCACCTTTCGAGTGGTCGATGAGCAGTTCTTC
CASTFRVVDEQFF
>TRBJ2-7|-|many|TRBV11-3
TGTGCCAGCAGCGTAGGAGATTACGAGCAGTACTTC
CASSVGDYEQYF
>TRBJ1-2|-|many|TRBV5-1
TGCGCCAGCAGCTTTCTAGCTAACTATGGCTACACCTTC
CASSFLANYGYTF
>TRBJ2-7|-|-|TRBV27
TGTGCCAGCAGCCTTAGGGTCACCCCATCCTACGAGCAGTACTTC
CASSLRVTPSYEQYF
>TRBJ2-3|TRBD2|many|TRBV29-1
TGCAGCGTCCGACCCGGACTAGCGGGAGCTGATACGCAGTATTTT
CSVRPGLAGADTQYF
>TRBJ2-3|-|-|TRBV5-6
TGTGCCAGCAGCCCAGCACATCGAGACAGCCCAGATACGCAGTATTTT
CASSPAHRDSPDTQYF
>TRBJ2-7|TRBD2|-|TRBV14
TGTGCCAGCAGCCCAACTAGCGGGGATTACTACGAGCAGTACTTC
CASSPTSGDYYEQYF
>TRBJ2-7|TRBD2|-|TRBV29-1
TGCAGCGTTGGAGGGACTAGCGCCGCCTACGAGCAGTACTTC
CSVGGTSAAYEQYF